A selection of T cell receptor beta chains follows, all from one sample in a study of response to subunit inactivated influenza vaccine. TCRdb reanalysed the RT-PCR reads using MiXCR and keeps one entry per CDR3 protein. The sample includes about 540,000 distinct CDR3 sequences, under 25% of them seen just once. This sample also appeared in a second study, on T cells expressing NK-cell markers.

The input for sequencing was CD4+ T cells sorted from PBMCs, taken approximately 12 days after vaccination. These receptors were collected from a man aged 50 or older who received an inactivated influenza vaccine. The CDR3 runs from the conserved cysteine through the conserved F or W. Each record gives: V gene, D gene, clone size, J gene, CDR3 protein, CDR3 DNA. A D gene is named only where the DNA matches it firmly. Some rows mark clone size as missing; the rest say once, few, many or name a class of expanded clone.

V gene: TRBV7-2
D gene: TRBD2
clone size: -
J gene: TRBJ2-5
CDR3 protein: CASSLGSGVQETQYF
CDR3 DNA: TGTGCCAGCAGCTTAGGTAGCGGGGTTCAAGAGACCCAGTACTTC

V gene: TRBV29-1
D gene: TRBD1
clone size: -
J gene: TRBJ1-4
CDR3 protein: CSVEQGAREKLFF
CDR3 DNA: TGCAGCGTTGAACAGGGGGCGAGGGAAAAACTGTTTTTT

V gene: TRBV28
D gene: -
clone size: -
J gene: TRBJ2-2
CDR3 protein: CASSSPVFTAFSYTGELFF
CDR3 DNA: TGTGCCAGCAGTTCACCAGTCTTTACAGCGTTTAGCTACACCGGGGAGCTGTTTTTT

V gene: TRBV7-9
D gene: -
clone size: few
J gene: TRBJ2-5
CDR3 protein: CASSLTGRRETQYF
CDR3 DNA: TGTGCCAGCAGCTTAACTGGCCGGAGGGAGACCCAGTACTTC

V gene: TRBV6-5
D gene: -
clone size: -
J gene: TRBJ2-2
CDR3 protein: CASIKVTWDTGELFF
CDR3 DNA: TGTGCCAGCATTAAAGTAACATGGGACACCGGGGAGCTGTTTTTT

V gene: TRBV11-2
D gene: TRBD1
clone size: -
J gene: TRBJ1-1
CDR3 protein: CASSPGDRGRDTEAFF
CDR3 DNA: TGTGCCAGCAGCCCCGGTGACAGGGGAAGGGACACTGAAGCTTTCTTT

V gene: TRBV6-1
D gene: -
clone size: -
J gene: TRBJ2-1
CDR3 protein: CASSLRGLRAGEQFF
CDR3 DNA: TGTGCCAGCTCTTTGCGGGGGCTGAGAGCGGGGGAGCAGTTCTTC

V gene: TRBV24-1
D gene: TRBD1
clone size: -
J gene: TRBJ1-1
CDR3 protein: CATRDRGRGEAFF
CDR3 DNA: TGTGCCACCAGAGACAGGGGCAGGGGTGAAGCTTTCTTT

V gene: TRBV2
D gene: -
clone size: -
J gene: TRBJ2-7
CDR3 protein: CASDKPFPSYEQYF
CDR3 DNA: TGTGCCAGCGACAAGCCGTTCCCCTCCTACGAGCAGTACTTC

V gene: TRBV2
D gene: -
clone size: -
J gene: TRBJ1-1
CDR3 protein: CASRGERNTEAFF
CDR3 DNA: TGTGCCAGCAGGGGGGAACGGAACACTGAAGCTTTCTTT

V gene: TRBV20-1
D gene: TRBD2
clone size: -
J gene: TRBJ2-1
CDR3 protein: CSAPLAGYYNEQFF
CDR3 DNA: TGCAGTGCTCCACTAGCGGGTTATTACAATGAGCAGTTCTTC

V gene: TRBV12-3/TRBV12-4
D gene: -
clone size: few
J gene: TRBJ1-2
CDR3 protein: CASSLGGGNLGYTF
CDR3 DNA: TGTGCCAGCAGTTTAGGGGGGGGAAATCTGGGCTACACCTTC

V gene: TRBV15
D gene: TRBD1
clone size: many
J gene: TRBJ2-7
CDR3 protein: CATSRYRDRGYEQYF
CDR3 DNA: TGTGCCACCAGCAGGTACCGGGACAGGGGCTACGAGCAGTACTTC

V gene: TRBV18
D gene: -
clone size: few
J gene: TRBJ2-1
CDR3 protein: CASSPGVGNEQFF
CDR3 DNA: TGTGCCAGCTCACCAGGTGTGGGAAATGAGCAGTTCTTC

V gene: TRBV5-1
D gene: TRBD1
clone size: many
J gene: TRBJ1-2
CDR3 protein: CASSRGQGTYGYTF
CDR3 DNA: TGCGCCAGCAGCCGGGGACAGGGGACATATGGCTACACCTTC

V gene: TRBV12-3/TRBV12-4
D gene: -
clone size: few
J gene: TRBJ1-3
CDR3 protein: CASKPYAGGSGNTIYF
CDR3 DNA: TGTGCCAGCAAACCCTATGCAGGCGGCTCTGGAAACACCATATATTTT

V gene: TRBV7-2
D gene: TRBD2
clone size: many
J gene: TRBJ2-3
CDR3 protein: CASSYSGTSTDTQYF
CDR3 DNA: TGTGCCAGCAGCTATAGCGGGACCAGCACAGATACGCAGTATTTT

V gene: TRBV14
D gene: -
clone size: few
J gene: TRBJ2-1
CDR3 protein: CASSAFRNEQFF
CDR3 DNA: TGTGCCAGCAGCGCGTTCCGCAATGAGCAGTTCTTC

V gene: TRBV6-2/TRBV6-3
D gene: -
clone size: few
J gene: TRBJ1-3
CDR3 protein: CASSRGMASGNTIYF
CDR3 DNA: TGTGCCAGCAGTCGAGGGATGGCCTCTGGAAACACCATATATTTT

V gene: TRBV6-2/TRBV6-3
D gene: -
clone size: -
J gene: TRBJ2-2
CDR3 protein: CASSFPRRLGPGELFF
CDR3 DNA: TGTGCCAGCAGTTTTCCTCGTAGACTTGGGCCCGGGGAGCTGTTTTTT

V gene: TRBV6-2/TRBV6-3
D gene: TRBD1
clone size: few
J gene: TRBJ2-7
CDR3 protein: CASSDRGQSEQYF
CDR3 DNA: TGTGCCAGCAGCGACAGGGGGCAAAGCGAGCAGTACTTC

V gene: TRBV5-1
D gene: -
clone size: -
J gene: TRBJ2-2
CDR3 protein: CASSASTRGRSTGELFF
CDR3 DNA: TGCGCCAGCAGCGCCTCGACTAGAGGGAGGTCCACCGGGGAGCTGTTTTTT

V gene: TRBV20-1
D gene: -
clone size: -
J gene: TRBJ2-7
CDR3 protein: CSAFGGGTYEQYF
CDR3 DNA: TGCAGTGCTTTCGGGGGAGGAACCTACGAGCAGTACTTC

V gene: TRBV6-2/TRBV6-3
D gene: TRBD2
clone size: -
J gene: TRBJ2-7
CDR3 protein: CASTLTSGGYEQYF
CDR3 DNA: TGTGCCAGCACCCTGACTAGCGGGGGTTACGAGCAGTACTTC

V gene: TRBV4-1
D gene: -
clone size: -
J gene: TRBJ1-6
CDR3 protein: CASSHRNSPLHF
CDR3 DNA: TGCGCCAGCAGCCACAGGAATTCACCCCTCCACTTT

V gene: TRBV7-2
D gene: -
clone size: -
J gene: TRBJ2-1
CDR3 protein: CASSPLFNGGEQFF
CDR3 DNA: TGTGCCAGCAGCCCCCTTTTTAATGGGGGTGAGCAGTTCTTC

V gene: TRBV6-2/TRBV6-3
D gene: -
clone size: -
J gene: TRBJ2-7
CDR3 protein: CASSTPTSEQYF
CDR3 DNA: TGTGCCAGCAGTACACCAACTAGCGAGCAGTACTTC

V gene: TRBV5-1
D gene: TRBD1
clone size: -
J gene: TRBJ2-3
CDR3 protein: CASTLRGPTDTQYF
CDR3 DNA: TGCGCCAGCACCTTAAGGGGGCCCACAGATACGCAGTATTTT

V gene: TRBV6-2/TRBV6-3
D gene: TRBD2
clone size: -
J gene: TRBJ2-7
CDR3 protein: CASKSPLAGTYEQYF
CDR3 DNA: TGTGCCAGCAAATCCCCTCTAGCGGGAACCTACGAGCAGTACTTC

V gene: TRBV6-2/TRBV6-3
D gene: -
clone size: -
J gene: TRBJ2-7
CDR3 protein: CASIIASGSYEQYF
CDR3 DNA: TGTGCCAGCATAATCGCATCGGGCTCCTACGAGCAGTACTTC

V gene: TRBV4-2
D gene: -
clone size: few
J gene: TRBJ1-2
CDR3 protein: CASSQASAYGYTF
CDR3 DNA: TGTGCCAGCAGCCAAGCATCAGCCTATGGCTACACCTTC

V gene: TRBV7-2
D gene: -
clone size: -
J gene: TRBJ2-2
CDR3 protein: CASTWPVNTGELFF
CDR3 DNA: TGTGCCAGCACTTGGCCAGTCAACACCGGGGAGCTGTTTTTT

V gene: TRBV11-2
D gene: -
clone size: -
J gene: TRBJ2-2
CDR3 protein: CASSLASTGELFF
CDR3 DNA: TGTGCCAGCAGCTTAGCCTCAACCGGGGAGCTGTTTTTT

V gene: TRBV7-2
D gene: -
clone size: few
J gene: TRBJ1-2
CDR3 protein: CASRVGAGNQNYGYTF
CDR3 DNA: TGTGCCAGCAGGGTCGGGGCAGGGAACCAGAACTATGGCTACACCTTC

V gene: TRBV5-6
D gene: TRBD2
clone size: few
J gene: TRBJ2-1
CDR3 protein: CASSLVSSGRPRGNEQFF
CDR3 DNA: TGTGCCAGCAGCTTGGTAAGCAGCGGGAGGCCCAGGGGCAATGAGCAGTTCTTC

V gene: TRBV5-5
D gene: -
clone size: few
J gene: TRBJ1-5
CDR3 protein: CASSSEDRFNQPQHF
CDR3 DNA: TGTGCCAGCAGCTCCGAAGACAGATTTAATCAGCCCCAGCATTTT

V gene: TRBV6-1
D gene: TRBD1
clone size: few
J gene: TRBJ2-7
CDR3 protein: CASSRTGFTYEQYF
CDR3 DNA: TGTGCCAGCAGTCGGACAGGCTTCACCTACGAGCAGTACTTC

V gene: TRBV6-2/TRBV6-3
D gene: TRBD1
clone size: few
J gene: TRBJ2-7
CDR3 protein: CASSYSNRGLSYEQYF
CDR3 DNA: TGTGCCAGCAGTTACTCGAACAGGGGCTTGTCCTACGAGCAGTACTTC

V gene: TRBV6-5
D gene: -
clone size: -
J gene: TRBJ1-5
CDR3 protein: CASSYSGGRGNQPQHF
CDR3 DNA: TGTGCCAGCAGTTACTCGGGTGGGAGGGGGAATCAGCCCCAGCATTTT

V gene: TRBV12-3/TRBV12-4
D gene: TRBD1
clone size: few
J gene: TRBJ1-5
CDR3 protein: CASRDGTGDFQPQHF
CDR3 DNA: TGTGCCAGCAGGGACGGGACAGGGGACTTTCAGCCCCAGCATTTT

V gene: TRBV4-3
D gene: TRBD2
clone size: -
J gene: TRBJ2-3
CDR3 protein: CASSHTSGTTDTQYF
CDR3 DNA: TGCGCCAGCAGCCATACTAGCGGAACTACAGATACGCAGTATTTT

V gene: TRBV9
D gene: -
clone size: -
J gene: TRBJ1-4
CDR3 protein: CASSVAPGSGEKLFF
CDR3 DNA: TGTGCCAGCAGCGTAGCTCCAGGGAGTGGTGAAAAACTGTTTTTT

V gene: TRBV11-2
D gene: -
clone size: -
J gene: TRBJ1-4
CDR3 protein: CASSLSAGTNEKLFF
CDR3 DNA: TGTGCCAGCAGCTTAAGTGCAGGGACTAATGAAAAACTGTTTTTT

V gene: TRBV20-1
D gene: TRBD2
clone size: few
J gene: TRBJ2-5
CDR3 protein: CSARWLAGGETQYF
CDR3 DNA: TGCAGTGCTAGATGGCTAGCGGGGGGAGAGACCCAGTACTTC

V gene: TRBV29-1
D gene: TRBD2
clone size: -
J gene: TRBJ2-7
CDR3 protein: CSVVPAGTYEQYF
CDR3 DNA: TGCAGCGTTGTCCCAGCGGGAACTTACGAGCAGTACTTC

V gene: TRBV5-1
D gene: -
clone size: -
J gene: TRBJ2-5
CDR3 protein: CASSLDGGSRETQYF
CDR3 DNA: TGCGCCAGCAGCTTGGATGGGGGTAGTAGAGAGACCCAGTACTTC

V gene: TRBV12-3/TRBV12-4
D gene: -
clone size: -
J gene: TRBJ2-1
CDR3 protein: CASSLGFLYNEQFF
CDR3 DNA: TGTGCCAGCAGTTTAGGGTTTCTATACAATGAGCAGTTCTTC

V gene: TRBV6-1
D gene: -
clone size: few
J gene: TRBJ2-3
CDR3 protein: CASGRTESQYF
CDR3 DNA: TGTGCCAGCGGCCGGACAGAGTCGCAGTATTTT

V gene: TRBV20-1
D gene: TRBD2
clone size: few
J gene: TRBJ2-1
CDR3 protein: CSARVGLRTSGRASNEQFF
CDR3 DNA: TGCAGTGCTAGAGTAGGTCTCAGGACTAGCGGGAGGGCTTCCAATGAGCAGTTCTTC

V gene: TRBV6-1
D gene: -
clone size: few
J gene: TRBJ2-2
CDR3 protein: CASSADTKVGELFF
CDR3 DNA: TGTGCCAGCAGTGCGGACACAAAAGTGGGGGAGCTGTTTTTT